This is a list of T cell receptor beta chains from one sample in a study of T cell changes during pregnancy in multiple sclerosis. Method: immunoSEQ multiplex PCR; TCRdb's copy keeps in-frame clones and lacks some. In the table there are tens of thousands of clones, around nine tenths of which are singletons. Material: peripheral blood, obtained in the first trimester of pregnancy. The receptors were sampled from a female donor in good health, enrolled as a control in a pregnancy study. Each CDR3 is given with its conserved first and last residue. Each record gives: J gene, V gene, CDR3 length, D gene, CDR3 protein. D genes are given only for firm matches.

J: TRBJ2-5
V: TRBV13
length: 15
D: -
CDR3: CASSLEGGGLETQYF

J: TRBJ1-2
V: TRBV18
length: 15
D: TRBD1
CDR3: CASSPPIQGGKVYTF

J: TRBJ2-7
V: TRBV7-8
length: 14
D: TRBD1
CDR3: CASSLGGQGNQQYF

J: TRBJ1-1
V: TRBV5-4
length: 18
D: TRBD1
CDR3: CASSLGRGPQRVNTEAFF

J: TRBJ2-2
V: TRBV29-1
length: 13
D: TRBD2
CDR3: CSVREGNTGELFF

J: TRBJ2-3
V: TRBV10-3
length: 14
D: TRBD1
CDR3: CAISVGQGTDTQYF

J: TRBJ1-5
V: TRBV10-2
length: 15
D: -
CDR3: CASSEFMQGNQPQHF

J: TRBJ1-6
V: TRBV5-1
length: 16
D: TRBD1
CDR3: CASSPSRGQGSSPLHF

J: TRBJ1-6
V: TRBV5-1
length: 14
D: -
CDR3: CASSLGRGDSPLHF

J: TRBJ1-5
V: TRBV7-4
length: 15
D: -
CDR3: CASRGGRRLPQPQHF

J: TRBJ1-2
V: TRBV5-4
length: 13
D: -
CDR3: CASSSVNGGGYTF

J: TRBJ1-1
V: TRBV18
length: 14
D: -
CDR3: CASSLRGGDTEAFF

J: TRBJ2-3
V: TRBV6-4
length: 14
D: -
CDR3: CASSDSERAGPQYF

J: TRBJ1-4
V: TRBV30
length: 12
D: -
CDR3: CAWSVGGEKLFF

J: TRBJ1-1
V: TRBV28
length: 14
D: TRBD1
CDR3: CASREQGENTEAFF

J: TRBJ1-1
V: TRBV5-1
length: 14
D: TRBD1
CDR3: CASSTLTGPTEAFF

J: TRBJ1-2
V: TRBV7-9
length: 12
D: -
CDR3: CASRKGESGYTF

J: TRBJ1-1
V: TRBV19
length: 13
D: -
CDR3: CASSLGGNTEAFF

J: TRBJ2-6
V: TRBV28
length: 15
D: -
CDR3: CASTSYRAGANVLTF

J: TRBJ2-3
V: TRBV4-1
length: 17
D: TRBD2
CDR3: CASSQDLWGGRTDTQYF

J: TRBJ2-2
V: TRBV5-1
length: 15
D: -
CDR3: CASSLNRVNTGELFF

J: TRBJ1-2
V: TRBV9
length: 14
D: TRBD1
CDR3: CASSVVTGGGGYTF

J: TRBJ2-2
V: TRBV7-6
length: 16
D: -
CDR3: CASSRWGGGNTGELFF

J: TRBJ1-2
V: TRBV5-8
length: 15
D: TRBD1
CDR3: CASSFQRTGLGGYTF

J: TRBJ1-2
V: TRBV5-1
length: 15
D: -
CDR3: CASSLDPQGDYGYTF

J: TRBJ2-1
V: TRBV6-1
length: 16
D: -
CDR3: CASSEFILEKDNEQFF

J: TRBJ1-6
V: TRBV7-9
length: 16
D: -
CDR3: CASSLAEDRLDSPLHF

J: TRBJ1-4
V: TRBV19
length: 13
D: -
CDR3: CASSNSINEKLFF

J: TRBJ2-6
V: TRBV19
length: 21
D: TRBD1
CDR3: CASSIGQLQGAKLSGANVLTF

J: TRBJ2-6
V: TRBV19
length: 18
D: TRBD1
CDR3: CASSMGTVPLSGANVLTF

J: TRBJ1-2
V: TRBV7-2
length: 15
D: -
CDR3: CASSLGGADLYGYTF

J: TRBJ2-5
V: TRBV29-1
length: 14
D: -
CDR3: CSVEWGLLRGTQYF

J: TRBJ2-2
V: TRBV4-1
length: 19
D: TRBD2
CDR3: CASSQVGLAGGYQTGELFF

J: TRBJ2-1
V: TRBV6-6
length: 13
D: TRBD2
CDR3: CASSYWRGGKQFF

J: TRBJ2-1
V: TRBV10-3
length: 14
D: TRBD2
CDR3: CAISGLGLINEQFF